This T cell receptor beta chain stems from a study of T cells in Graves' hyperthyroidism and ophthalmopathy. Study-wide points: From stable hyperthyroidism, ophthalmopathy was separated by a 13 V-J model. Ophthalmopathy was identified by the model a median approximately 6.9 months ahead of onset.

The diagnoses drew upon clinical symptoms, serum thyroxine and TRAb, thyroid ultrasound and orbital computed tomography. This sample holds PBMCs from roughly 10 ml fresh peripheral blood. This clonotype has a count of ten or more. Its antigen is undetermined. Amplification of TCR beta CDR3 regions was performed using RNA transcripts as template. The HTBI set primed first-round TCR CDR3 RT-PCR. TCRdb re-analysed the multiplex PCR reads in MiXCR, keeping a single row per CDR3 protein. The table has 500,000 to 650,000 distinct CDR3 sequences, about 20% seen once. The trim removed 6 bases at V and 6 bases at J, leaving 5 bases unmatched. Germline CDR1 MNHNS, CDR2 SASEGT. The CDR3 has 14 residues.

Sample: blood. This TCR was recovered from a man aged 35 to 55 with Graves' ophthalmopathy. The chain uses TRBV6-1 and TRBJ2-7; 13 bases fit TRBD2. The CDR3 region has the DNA TGTGCCAGCAGAAGACTAGCGGGGGGCCTCGAGCAGTACTTC. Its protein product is CASRRLAGGLEQYF.